This T cell receptor beta chain originates from a study of CD8 T cells in Susac syndrome. Reverse transcription of 0.5 to 1 ug RNA was performed with random hexamers. MiXCR, applied by TCRdb to the immunoSEQ multiplex PCR reads, yields one record per CDR3 protein. The table has hundreds of thousands of distinct CDR3 sequences, roughly 93% seen once; the top ten hold approximately 0.15%. This TCR was sampled from a human donor with Susac syndrome. Sequencing was carried out using CD4+ T cells from PBMCs.

The CDR3 loop is CSAPKLGVHQETQYF. CDR3 in DNA: TGCAGTGCTCCGAAACTAGGGGTCCACCAAGAGACCCAGTACTTC. The V call is TRBV20-1, the J call TRBJ2-5, with D perhaps TRBD1 or TRBD2 (5 bases each). Germline loops: CDR1 DFQATT, CDR2 SNEGSKA (reference sequence). The V end lost 5 bases, the J end lost 0 bases, and 16 bases lay between the germline ends. The length of the CDR3 is 15 residues.